The next 14 T cell receptor beta chains were all read from a single sample in a study. TCRdb reprocessed the RT-PCR reads with MiXCR, giving one entry per CDR3 protein. The sample lists about 680,000 distinct CDR3 sequences; 14% were seen once. Input material: memory CD4+ T cells from blood. These receptors all come from a female donor in good health, serving as a healthy control.

The chain uses TRBV11-2 and TRBJ2-7, with TRBD2 identical over 7 bases. V lost 4 bases to trimming and J lost 6 bases; unmatched junction nucleotides: 3. The germline gives CDR1 SGHAT, CDR2 FQNNGV. This CDR3 is built from 12 residues. CDR3 in DNA: TGTGCCAGCAGCTCCCGGGGGGTCGAGCAGTACTTC. Encoded protein: CASSSRGVEQYF.

The chain uses TRBV12-3 or TRBV12-4 and TRBJ1-2, with D perhaps TRBD1 (5 bases). This CDR3 has 15 residues. The V end lost 7 bases, the J end lost 4 bases, and 19 bases lay between the germline ends. The CDR3 is CASIPQGALSYGYTF. The CDR3 nucleotides are TGTGCCAGCATCCCTCAGGGAGCCCTTTCCTATGGCTACACCTTC.

This clonotype has a handful of counts. The chain recombines TRBV7-2 with TRBJ2-3; D call uncertain. The CDR3 is 13 amino acids. Germline V gene data show CDR1 as SGHTA and CDR2 as FQGNSA. Trimming took 8 bases from V and 3 from J, leaving 12 bases between them. The CDR3, as DNA: TGTGCCAGCCGTAGAGGTTTGACAGATACGCAGTATTTT. This translates into CASRRGLTDTQYF.

A remark on this clonotype: At one of its ends the junction is not consistent with the germline gene, which may arise from a read error. The chain recombines TRBV7-2 with TRBJ1-2; TRBD1 is a possible D gene (6 bases). CDR1 is SGHTA and CDR2 is FQGNSA in the germline V gene. This CDR3 has 12 amino acids. CDR3 sequence reads: CASSLNRVGHVF. CDR3 DNA sequence: TGTGCCAGCAGCTTAAACAGGGTGGGGCACGTATTC.

The chain combines TRBV30 with TRBJ2-7, with 8 nucleotides matching TRBD1. The CDR3 is made up of 11 amino acids. Trimming removed 5 bases from V and 4 bases from J; junction bases left unmatched: 1. Germline CDR1 is GTSNPN and CDR2 is SVGIG (reference sequence). Here the CDR3 reads CAWDRGYEQYF. For the CDR3, the DNA is TGTGCCTGGGACAGGGGATACGAGCAGTACTTC.

The chain uses TRBV5-1 and TRBJ2-3; TRBD2 matches at 13 bases. Germline-derived CDR1 and CDR2 are SGHRS and YFSETQ. J gave up 6 bases and V 1 base, and 11 bases lay outside the gene matches. The CDR3 contains 18 residues. The CDR3 sequence is CASSLSVLAGGPTDTQYF. The DNA for the CDR3 is TGCGCCAGCAGCTTGTCGGTACTAGCGGGAGGGCCAACGGATACGCAGTATTTT.

This clonotype has just a few counts. This chain links TRBV28 with TRBJ1-1, with unresolved D. The CDR3 covers 14 residues. Per the germline V gene, CDR1 is MDHEN and CDR2 is SYDVKM. V lost 5 bases to trimming and J lost 0 bases, with 10 bases between them. CDR3: CASSLTELNTEAFF. DNA of the CDR3: TGTGCCAGCAGTCTAACGGAACTGAACACTGAAGCTTTCTTT.

This clonotype was observed many times. DNA for the CDR3: TGTGCCAGCAGCGTCCCGGAGGGGGGACCAATTTGGGACGAGCAGTACTTC. Translation: CASSVPEGGPIWDEQYF. This rearrangement joins TRBV7-2 to TRBJ2-7; D might be TRBD1 or TRBD2, each matching 6 bases. Between the trimmed V and J ends, which lost 5 bases and 5 bases, there was a span of 25 bases. The CDR3 sequence is 17 residues long. Germline V lookup: CDR1 SGHTA, CDR2 FQGNSA.

V and J are TRBV20-1 and TRBJ1-1; unclear D gene. Trimming took 6 bases from V and 4 from J, leaving 12 bases between them. This CDR3 spans 12 amino acids. Germline CDR1 is DFQATT and CDR2 is SNEGSKA (reference sequence). The CDR3 loop is CSADGRSTEAFF. In DNA, the CDR3 is TGCAGTGCCGATGGGAGGAGCACTGAAGCTTTCTTT.

V usage is TRBV18 and J usage is TRBJ2-5, with a weak D call TRBD1 (6 bases). The V gene lost 3 bases and the J gene lost 2 bases, with 16 bases spanning the gap. Germline V gene data show CDR1 as KGHSH and CDR2 as LQKENI. The CDR3 runs 16 residues. The CDR3 DNA reads TGTGCCAGCTCACCGCGGTCAGGGGCTCGTCAAGAGACCCAGTACTTC. Translating gives CASSPRSGARQETQYF.

This clonotype came up a few times. J is TRBJ2-5 and V is TRBV20-1; TRBD2 agrees at 7 bases. Trimming cost V 5 bases and J 4 bases; bases outside gene matches: 13. This CDR3 is built from 15 residues. Germline CDR1 is DFQATT and CDR2 is SNEGSKA (reference sequence). The CDR3 protein is CSAPSLREPRETQYF. CDR3 sequence (DNA): TGCAGTGCTCCTAGCTTGCGGGAGCCCCGAGAGACCCAGTACTTC.

This clonotype occurred many times. V is TRBV10-3 and J is TRBJ1-1; tentatively, D is TRBD1 (5 bases). The CDR3 sequence is 15 residues long. The V and J ends lost 1 base and 5 bases respectively, with 14 bases between them. Germline V CDR1 and CDR2: ENHRY, SYGVKD. CDR3 region: CAISELRGVGTEAFF. The CDR3 nucleotides are TGTGCCATCAGTGAGTTGAGGGGCGTGGGGACTGAAGCTTTCTTT.

This clonotype was picked up a small number of times. V usage is TRBV27 and J usage is TRBJ1-5; 10 nucleotides align to TRBD1. CDR1 is MNHEY, CDR2 SMNVEV, per germline (reference sequence). The length of the CDR3 is 14 residues. V lost 6 bases and J lost 6; bases outside the gene matches: 5. For the CDR3, the DNA is TGTGCCAGCAGCTGGACAGGGGGAGGTCAGCCCCAGCATTTT. Encoded protein: CASSWTGGGQPQHF.

A few counts support this clonotype. V and J are TRBV6-2 or TRBV6-3 and TRBJ2-5; D might be TRBD2 (6 bases). The V and J ends lost 2 bases and 1 base respectively, with 8 bases between them. Germline V gene data show CDR1 as MNHEY and CDR2 as SVGEGT. The CDR3 runs 14 residues. CDR3: CASSYRRAQETQYF. The CDR3 DNA sequence: TGTGCCAGCAGTTACCGGAGGGCCCAAGAGACCCAGTACTTC.